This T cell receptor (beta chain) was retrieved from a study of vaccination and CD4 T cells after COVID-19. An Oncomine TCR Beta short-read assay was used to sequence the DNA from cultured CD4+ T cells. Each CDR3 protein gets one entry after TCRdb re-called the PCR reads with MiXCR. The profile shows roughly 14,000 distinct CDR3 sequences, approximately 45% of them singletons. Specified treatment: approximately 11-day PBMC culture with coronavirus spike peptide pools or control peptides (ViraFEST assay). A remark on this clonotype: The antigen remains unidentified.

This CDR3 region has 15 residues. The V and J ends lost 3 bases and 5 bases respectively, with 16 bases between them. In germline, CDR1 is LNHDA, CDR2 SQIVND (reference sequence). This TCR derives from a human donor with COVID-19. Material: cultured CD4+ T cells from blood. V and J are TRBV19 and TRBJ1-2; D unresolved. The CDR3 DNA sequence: TGTGCCAGTAGTATGGTCGGATTTATCGGGTATGGCTACACCTTC. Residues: CASSMVGFIGYGYTF.